In its sample, the clone carrying this T cell receptor (beta chain) was seen many times. The antigen is undetermined. As for time point: patch test 1, 2 weeks after DPC sensitization. Treatment given: therapeutic diphenylcyclopropenone sensitization with weekly scalp DPC. The total RNA was obtained from whole blood that was not fractionated. The source of the sample is a study of human T cells and chemical hapten exposure. In the study overall: Donors were sensitized with 2% DPC on the upper inner arm. Diphenylcyclopropenone, dosed weekly to the scalp, was given to patients throughout the roughly 25-week study. General study points: While controls formed fewer of them, expanded TCRs formed significantly more large CDR3 similarity clusters.

Trimming shortened V by 2 bases and J by 8 bases, and 21 bases separated the two germline ends. Germline V CDR1 and CDR2: LNHNV, YYDKDF (reference sequence). This CDR3 is built from 16 residues. TCRdb reprocessed the RACE reads via MiXCR and lists one record per CDR3 protein. The repertoire holds 300,000 to 350,000 distinct CDR3 sequences, with around 7% as singletons. V and J are TRBV15 and TRBJ1-2, with D perhaps matching TRBD1 (5 bases). The sequencing here drew on whole blood, taken in connection with sensitization to the hapten diphenylcyclopropenone (DPC). This TCR was sampled from a woman aged 18-35 years with alopecia areata. Some clones in this sample may be carry-over from other donors' samples. CDR3 in DNA: TGTGCCACCAGCAGATCCGGGAGGACATTGGGACTCGGCTACACCTTC. Its protein product is CATSRSGRTLGLGYTF.